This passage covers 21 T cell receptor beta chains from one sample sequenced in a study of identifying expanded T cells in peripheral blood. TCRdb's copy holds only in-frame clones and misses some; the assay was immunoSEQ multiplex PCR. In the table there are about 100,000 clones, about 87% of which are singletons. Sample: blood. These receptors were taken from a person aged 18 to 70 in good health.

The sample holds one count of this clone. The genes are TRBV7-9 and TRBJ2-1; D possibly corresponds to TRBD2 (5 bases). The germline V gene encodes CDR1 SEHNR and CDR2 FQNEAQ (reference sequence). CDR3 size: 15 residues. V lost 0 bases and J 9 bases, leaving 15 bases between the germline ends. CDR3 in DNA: TGTGCCAGCAGCTTAGCGGGTGCTAGCCCAGCTGAGCAGTTCTTC. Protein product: CASSLAGASPAEQFF. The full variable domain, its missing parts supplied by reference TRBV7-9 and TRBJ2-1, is DTGVSQNPRHKITKRGQNVTFRCDPISEHNRLYWYRQTLGQGPEFLTYFQNEAQLEKSRLLSDRFSAERPKGSFSTLEIQRTEQGDSAMYLCASSLAGASPAEQFFGPGTRLTVL.

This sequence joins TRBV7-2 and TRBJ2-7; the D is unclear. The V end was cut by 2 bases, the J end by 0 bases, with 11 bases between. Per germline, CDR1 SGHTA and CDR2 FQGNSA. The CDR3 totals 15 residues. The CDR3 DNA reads TGTGCCAGCAGCTTAAGTAACGGCCCCTCCTACGAGCAGTACTTC. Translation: CASSLSNGPSYEQYF.

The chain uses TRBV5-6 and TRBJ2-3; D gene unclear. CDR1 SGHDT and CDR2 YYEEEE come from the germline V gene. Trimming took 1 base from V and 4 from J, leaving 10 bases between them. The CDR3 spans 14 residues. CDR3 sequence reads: CASSLFSPADTQYF. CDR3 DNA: TGTGCCAGCAGCTTGTTCTCACCGGCAGATACGCAGTATTTT.

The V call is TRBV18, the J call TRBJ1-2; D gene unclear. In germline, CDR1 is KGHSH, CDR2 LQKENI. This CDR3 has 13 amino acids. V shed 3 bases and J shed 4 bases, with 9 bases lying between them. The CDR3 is CASSPDGSYGYTF. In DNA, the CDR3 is TGTGCCAGCTCACCGGACGGTTCCTATGGCTACACCTTC.

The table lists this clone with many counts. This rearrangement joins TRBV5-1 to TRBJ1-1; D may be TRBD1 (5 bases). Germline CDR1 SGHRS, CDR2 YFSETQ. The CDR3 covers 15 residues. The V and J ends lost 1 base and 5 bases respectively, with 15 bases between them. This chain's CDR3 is CASSLSVGAVTEAFF. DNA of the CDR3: TGCGCCAGCAGCTTGTCTGTAGGGGCTGTAACTGAAGCTTTCTTT.

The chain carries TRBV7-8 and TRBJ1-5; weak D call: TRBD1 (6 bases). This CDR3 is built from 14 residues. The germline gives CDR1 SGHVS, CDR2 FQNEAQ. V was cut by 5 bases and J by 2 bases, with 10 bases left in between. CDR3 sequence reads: CASSHRQGNQPQHF. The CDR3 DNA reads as TGTGCCAGCAGCCACAGACAGGGCAATCAGCCCCAGCATTTT.

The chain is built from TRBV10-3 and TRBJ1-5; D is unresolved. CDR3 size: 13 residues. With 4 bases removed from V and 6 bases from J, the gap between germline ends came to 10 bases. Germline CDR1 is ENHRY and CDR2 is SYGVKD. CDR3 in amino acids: CAISVVGGQPQHF. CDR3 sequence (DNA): TGTGCCATCAGTGTTGTGGGCGGTCAGCCCCAGCATTTT.

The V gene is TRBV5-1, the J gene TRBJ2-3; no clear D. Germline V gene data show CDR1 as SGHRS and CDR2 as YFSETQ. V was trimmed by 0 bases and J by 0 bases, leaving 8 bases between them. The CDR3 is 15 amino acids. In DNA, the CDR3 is TGCGCCAGCAGCTTGGAGGGATACAGCACAGATACGCAGTATTTT. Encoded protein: CASSLEGYSTDTQYF. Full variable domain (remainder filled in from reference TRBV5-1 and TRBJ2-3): KAGVTQTPRYLIKTRGQQVTLSCSPISGHRSVSWYQQTPGQGLQFLFEYFSETQRNKGNFPGRFSGRQFSNSRSEMNVSTLELGDSALYLCASSLEGYSTDTQYFGPGTRLTVL.

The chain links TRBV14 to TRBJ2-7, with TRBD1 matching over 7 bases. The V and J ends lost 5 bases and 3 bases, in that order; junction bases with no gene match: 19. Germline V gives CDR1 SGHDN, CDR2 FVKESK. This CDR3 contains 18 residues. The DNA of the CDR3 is TGTGCCAGCAGCTTTACCCGGGACAGTTCCTCAAACCACTACGAGCAGTACTTC. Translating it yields CASSFTRDSSSNHYEQYF. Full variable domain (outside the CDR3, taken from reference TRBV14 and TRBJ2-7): EAGVTQFPSHSVIEKGQTVTLRCDPISGHDNLYWYRRVMGKEIKFLLHFVKESKQDESGMPNNRFLAERTGGTYSTLKVQPAELEDSGVYFCASSFTRDSSSNHYEQYFGPGTRLTVT.

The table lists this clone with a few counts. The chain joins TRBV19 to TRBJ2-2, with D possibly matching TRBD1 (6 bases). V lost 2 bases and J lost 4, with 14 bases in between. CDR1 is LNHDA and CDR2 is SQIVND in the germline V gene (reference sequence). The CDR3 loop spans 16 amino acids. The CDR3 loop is CASSINYRDTTGELFF. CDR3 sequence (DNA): TGTGCCAGTAGTATAAATTACAGGGATACCACCGGGGAGCTGTTTTTT.

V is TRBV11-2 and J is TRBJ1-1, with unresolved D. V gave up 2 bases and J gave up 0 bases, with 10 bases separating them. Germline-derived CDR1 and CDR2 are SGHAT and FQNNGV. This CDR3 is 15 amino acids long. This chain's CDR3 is CASSLSPGMNTEAFF. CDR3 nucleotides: TGTGCCAGCAGCTTATCCCCCGGGATGAACACTGAAGCTTTCTTT.

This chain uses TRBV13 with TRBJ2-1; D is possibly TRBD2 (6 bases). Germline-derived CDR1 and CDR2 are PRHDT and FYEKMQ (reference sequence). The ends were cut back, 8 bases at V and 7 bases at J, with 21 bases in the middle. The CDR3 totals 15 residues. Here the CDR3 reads CASGGTGVTVNEQFF. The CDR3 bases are TGTGCCAGCGGGGGAACGGGGGTGACCGTGAATGAGCAGTTCTTC.

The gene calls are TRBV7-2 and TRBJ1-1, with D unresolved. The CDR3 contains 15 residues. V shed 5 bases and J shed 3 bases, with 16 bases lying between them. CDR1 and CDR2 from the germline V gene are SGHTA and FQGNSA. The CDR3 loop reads CASSTRPLPDTEAFF. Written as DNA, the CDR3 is TGTGCCAGCAGCACCCGCCCCCTGCCCGACACTGAAGCTTTCTTT.

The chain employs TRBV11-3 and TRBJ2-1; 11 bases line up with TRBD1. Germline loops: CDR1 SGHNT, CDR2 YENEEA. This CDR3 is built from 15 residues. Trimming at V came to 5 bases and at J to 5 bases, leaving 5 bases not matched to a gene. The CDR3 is CASSRTGGAHNEQFF. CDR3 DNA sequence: TGTGCCAGCAGCAGGACAGGGGGCGCCCACAATGAGCAGTTCTTC.

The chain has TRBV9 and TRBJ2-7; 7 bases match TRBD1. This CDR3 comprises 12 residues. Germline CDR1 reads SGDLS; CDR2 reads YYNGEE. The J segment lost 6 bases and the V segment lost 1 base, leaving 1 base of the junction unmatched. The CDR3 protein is CASSVPGGEQYF. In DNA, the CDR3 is TGTGCCAGCAGCGTACCAGGGGGCGAGCAGTACTTC.

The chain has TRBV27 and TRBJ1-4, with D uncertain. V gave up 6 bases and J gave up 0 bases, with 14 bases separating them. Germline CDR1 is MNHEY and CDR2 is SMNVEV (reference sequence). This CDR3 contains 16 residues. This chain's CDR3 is CASSDAPIATNEKLFF. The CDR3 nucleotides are TGTGCCAGCAGCGACGCCCCGATTGCAACTAATGAAAAACTGTTTTTT.

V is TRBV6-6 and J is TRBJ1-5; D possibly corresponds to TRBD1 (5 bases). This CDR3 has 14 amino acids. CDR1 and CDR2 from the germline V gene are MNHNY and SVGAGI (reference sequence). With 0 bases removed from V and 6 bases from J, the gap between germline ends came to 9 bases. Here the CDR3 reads CASSYSLRAQPQHF. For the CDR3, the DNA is TGTGCCAGCAGTTACTCACTCAGGGCTCAGCCCCAGCATTTT.

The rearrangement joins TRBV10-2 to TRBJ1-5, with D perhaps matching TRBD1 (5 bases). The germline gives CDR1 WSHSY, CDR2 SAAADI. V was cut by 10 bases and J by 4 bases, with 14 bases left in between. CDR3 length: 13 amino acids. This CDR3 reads CATMEQVNQPQHF. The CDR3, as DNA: TGCGCCACCATGGAACAGGTGAATCAGCCCCAGCATTTT.

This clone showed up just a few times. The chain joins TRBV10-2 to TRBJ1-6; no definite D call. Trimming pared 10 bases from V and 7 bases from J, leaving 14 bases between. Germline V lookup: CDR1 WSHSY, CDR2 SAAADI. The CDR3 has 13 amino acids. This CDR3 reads CATGGEYNSPLHF. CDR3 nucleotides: TGCGCCACAGGTGGGGAGTACAATTCACCCCTCCACTTT.

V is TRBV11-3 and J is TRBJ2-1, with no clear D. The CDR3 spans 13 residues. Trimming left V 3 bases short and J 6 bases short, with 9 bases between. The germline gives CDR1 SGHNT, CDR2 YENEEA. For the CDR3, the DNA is TGTGCCAGCAGCTTTAGGCTGGGCAATGAGCAGTTCTTC. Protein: CASSFRLGNEQFF.

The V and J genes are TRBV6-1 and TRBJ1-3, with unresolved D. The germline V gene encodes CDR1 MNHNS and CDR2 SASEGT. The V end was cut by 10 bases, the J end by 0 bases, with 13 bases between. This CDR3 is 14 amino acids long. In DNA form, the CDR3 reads TGTGCCACCTCAGATGGTATCTCTGGAAACACCATATATTTT. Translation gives CATSDGISGNTIYF.